This TCR beta chain was found in a study of blood T cell repertoires in COVID-19. Germline CDR1 reads GTSNPN; CDR2 reads SVGIG (reference sequence). The CDR3 runs to 15 residues. V gave up 2 bases and J gave up 5 bases, with 18 bases separating them. TCRdb keeps only in-frame clones here, not all; method: immunoSEQ multiplex PCR. The sample carries over 200,000 clones, 65% to 85% recorded once. This TCR came from a woman aged 30 to 39 with COVID-19, enrolled during active disease. V gene TRBV30 combines with J gene TRBJ2-5; possibly TRBD1 for D (5 bases). Sequenced: peripheral blood. The CDR3 loop reads CAWSHPGRVRETQYF. The CDR3 coding sequence is TGTGCCTGGAGTCACCCGGGCAGGGTGAGGGAGACCCAGTACTTC.